This TCR beta chain was recorded in a study of cytomegalovirus exposure and HLA in healthy donors. Study-wide results and caveats: The tendency of first-cohort TCR clusters to co-occur in the approximately 110 validation repertoires was identified by a subsequent analysis. There were approximately 150 TCR beta chains listed as cytomegalovirus-associated. With high specificity and sensitivity, the classifier reportedly diagnosed cytomegalovirus status.

V lost 3 bases to trimming and J lost 0 bases, with 13 bases between them. The CDR3 covers 15 residues. Germline CDR1 and CDR2: SGDLS and YYNGEE. The donors were members of the validation cohort comprising 120 subjects, separate from the roughly 600-subject first cohort. This clone showed up just a few times. Its antigen is not identified. Data came from immunoSEQ multiplex PCR; TCRdb stores just in-frame clones and leaves some out. The profile covers about 130,000 clones, with just under 90% appearing a single time and roughly 6.4% taken by the ten largest. The J gene is TRBJ2-7, the V gene TRBV9; D is undetermined. Input material: PBMCs. The sequence derives from a woman aged 30 to 39 in good health and CMV-seropositive. CDR3 protein: CASSASPSGSYEQYF. The CDR3 DNA follows: TGTGCCAGCAGCGCCTCCCCGTCAGGCTCCTACGAGCAGTACTTC.